The T cell receptor beta chain described here comes from a study of blood T cell repertoires in COVID-19. Study as a whole: Acute and convalescent COVID-19 samples came from the United States, Italy and Spain. PBMCs, B-cell-depleted T cells, or T cells provided the cDNA or gDNA that made up the material.

Study processing details: Researchers report that nucleated cell counts were estimated from reference gene primer amplification. Assay used: immunoSEQ multiplex PCR; TCRdb lists only in-frame clones, some missing. V, J and clone size were drawn from that table, and D and trimming were deduced from the DNA. The sample yields fewer than 10,000 clones, 80% to 90% seen once. Sequencing input: peripheral blood. This clonotype originated in a human donor in a cohort sampled during active COVID-19.

CDR3 nucleotide sequence: TGTGCCATCCGCGACACCTATTACGAGCAGTACTTC. Translating gives CAIRDTYYEQYF. J is TRBJ2-7 and V is TRBV10-3, with D uncertain. The CDR3 extends over 12 amino acids. Trimming took 8 bases from V and 4 from J, leaving 12 bases between them. Per germline, CDR1 ENHRY and CDR2 SYGVKD.